Listed here are 4 T cell receptor beta chains from one sample, sequenced in a study of tumor-infiltrating lymphocytes in localized non-small cell lung cancer (dated by TCRdb to the early 2020s). Library preparation used the immunoSEQ multiplex PCR assay. Not all clones reach the TCRdb copy of this immuneACCESS table, which keeps in-frame sequences only. Checked studies attribute under half of the gap to unresolved V genes and leave the rest unexplained. The sample records around 5,900 clones, around two thirds of which are singletons. Approximately 6.6% of the sample is held by the ten biggest clonotypes. The sample consisted of uninvolved lung tissue not adjacent to the tumor. These receptors came from a human donor with non-small cell lung cancer.

This rearrangement joins TRBV7-2 to TRBJ2-3; unclear D gene. V was clipped by 5 bases and J by 0 bases, with 12 bases between them. The germline V gene has CDR1 SGHTA and CDR2 FQGNSA. The CDR3 sequence is 15 residues long. In nucleotides, the CDR3 is TGTGCCAGCAGCCCAGCGCTACTCAGCACAGATACGCAGTATTTT. Its protein is CASSPALLSTDTQYF.

This clone is termed large. This rearrangement joins TRBV29-1 to TRBJ1-5, with D possibly being TRBD1 (5 bases). The V gene lost 0 bases and the J gene lost 7 bases, with 13 bases spanning the gap. Germline V gives CDR1 SQVTM, CDR2 ANQGSEA. This CDR3 region has 14 residues. This CDR3 reads CSVEDTGDGQPQHF. The DNA for the CDR3 is TGCAGCGTTGAAGATACCGGGGACGGCCAGCCCCAGCATTTT.

The rearrangement joins TRBV30 to TRBJ1-1; possibly TRBD1 for D (5 bases). V lost 1 base to trimming and J lost 1 base, with 7 bases between them. The CDR3 is made up of 13 amino acids. Germline CDR1 is GTSNPN and CDR2 is SVGIG (reference sequence). The CDR3 sequence is CAWSEGQNTEAFF. The CDR3 DNA follows: TGTGCCTGGAGTGAGGGGCAGAACACTGAAGCTTTCTTT.

The rearrangement links TRBV12-5 to TRBJ2-1; D uncertain. The germline V and J ends were trimmed by 0 bases and 4 bases, with 13 bases remaining between them. There are 16 residues in the CDR3. Germline V gene data show CDR1 as LGHNT and CDR2 as FRNRAP. CDR3 nucleotides: TGTGCTAGTGGTTTGGTACTGGGTGGATTTTACAATGAGCAGTTCTTC. This gives the protein CASGLVLGGFYNEQFF.